This T cell receptor beta chain was found in a study of blood T cells in healthy people across ages (dated by TCRdb to about 2015). Background for the entire study: Template switching captured roughly one uniquely barcoded TCR beta cDNA molecule per two T cells in model experiments. Age-related changes in TCR beta repertoire diversity were measured in the study by deep sequencing normalized with unique cDNA molecular identifiers. Four age groups were formed from the donors: young (average approximately 15 years), middle-aged (less than 40), aged (62) and long-lived (around 80). To avoid experimental bias, donors of different ages were distributed randomly across sequencing lanes. For two donors (one aged 18 to 30 and one aged 80 or older), the study analyzed two additional independent replicas of 1 million unique cDNA reads from the same blood draw.

Donors were 30 to 45 systemically healthy Caucasian individuals from Russia aged 6 to 90 years. About 10 milliliters of peripheral blood were drawn from each donor into EDTA-treated Vacutainer tubes. Ficoll-Paque density-gradient centrifugation was used to isolate PBMCs, with at least 6.5 million per sample. Trizol reagent was used to extract total RNA from the PBMCs, yielding at least 5.5 micrograms per sample. Naive CD45RAhigh/CD27high T cell percentages were measured by flow cytometry on a PBMC aliquot from every donor. Details on this clonotype: Its antigen target is currently unknown. Qualities for individual bases were not recorded, and no much larger clone is one base off.

Sequences DFQATT (CDR1) and SNEGSKA (CDR2) are obtained from the germline V gene (reference sequence). V is pared back by 6 bases and J by 4 bases, with 12 bases lying between the germline termini. Including the terminal cysteine and phenylalanine, the CDR3 comprises 12 residues. Only the CDR3 portion is preserved as DNA: 36 bases, with reading frame beginning at the first base. The protocol used for the library was 5' RACE. TCRdb shows the sequencer as Illumina HiSeq 2500. A second PCR of roughly 6 to 12 cycles was performed with a sample-barcoded 5' primer and a J-beta primer mix. A unique molecular identifier was introduced onto each TCR beta cDNA molecule by a template-switch 5' adaptor carrying 12 random nucleotides. Each sample yielded at least 2.5 million CDR3-containing paired-end reads. First-strand cDNA synthesis was performed from all RNA using the Mint cDNA synthesis kit, with priming by a TRBC-specific oligonucleotide. After uracil-DNA glycosylase treatment, a first 18-cycle PCR used universal primers M1SS and BC2_uni_R on all cDNA. The authors' analysis ran thus. Each sample was normalized by randomly selecting 1 million high-quality reads, each carrying a distinct molecular identifier. Reads with shared molecular identifiers were discarded instead of being binned into consensus sequences. MiTCR, set to a Q25 quality threshold and the strictest error-elimination algorithm, was used for CDR3 identification, clonotype clustering and error correction. Lower-bound total TCR beta diversity was estimated with a nonparametric unseen species model using Euler transformation. TCRdb reanalyzed the raw reads on its own, using fastp at Q25 for trimming and MiXCR for clone calling, and kept in-frame beta chains. Identical CDR3 protein sequences are pooled into one entry, listed with their most common genes and DNA. TCRdb's processing, not the study's, gives the V and J calls here. Present in this sample are fewer than 750,000 distinct CDR3 sequences, 45% to 55% of which were seen just once. The ten most abundant clones make up around 23% of the sample.

The research as a whole found: Observed TCR beta diversity correlated strongly with the percentage of naive T cells measured by flow cytometry. The CMV infection status of donors was not known, potentially confounding age-related changes in expanded clonotypes. As age increased, observed TCR beta diversity per million T cells dropped in a roughly linear way, and a significant reduction was already evident by age around 41. Estimates of total diversity based on one million sequenced T cells were considered lower bounds and underestimates. Conclusive comparison of naive and antigen-experienced compartments was prevented by the profiling of bulk unsorted PBMCs. Compared with the aged group, the long-lived group had more naive CD4+ T cells, fewer expanded clones and increased TCR diversity, suggesting age selection.

Sequences were obtained from blood. The V and J segments used are TRBV20-1 and TRBJ1-1, and perhaps TRBD1 as D gene, on 6 matching bases. This TCR came from an older man in good health. CDR3 loop: CSARGGSTEAFF. The DNA is TGCAGTGCGAGGGGGGGGAGCACTGAAGCTTTCTTT.